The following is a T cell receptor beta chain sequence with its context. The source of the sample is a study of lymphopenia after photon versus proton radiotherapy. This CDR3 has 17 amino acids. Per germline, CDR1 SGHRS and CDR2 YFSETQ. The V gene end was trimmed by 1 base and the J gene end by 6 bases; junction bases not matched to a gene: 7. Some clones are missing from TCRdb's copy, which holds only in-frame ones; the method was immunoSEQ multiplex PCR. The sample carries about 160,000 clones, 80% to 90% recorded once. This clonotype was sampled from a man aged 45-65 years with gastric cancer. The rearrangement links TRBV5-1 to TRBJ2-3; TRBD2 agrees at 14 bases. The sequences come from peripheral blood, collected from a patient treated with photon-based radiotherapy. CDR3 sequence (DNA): TGCGCCAGCAGCTTGCCCGGGACTAGCGGGAGCGGGGATACGCAGTATTTT. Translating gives CASSLPGTSGSGDTQYF.